Presented here are 9 T cell receptor beta chains from one specimen sequenced in a study of T cells in Graves' hyperthyroidism and ophthalmopathy. Authors of the study amplified TCR beta CDR3 regions from RNA transcripts. The TCR CDR3 first-round RT-PCR relied on the HTBI primer set. Via MiXCR, TCRdb re-called the multiplex PCR reads, giving one row per CDR3 protein. The table shows hundreds of thousands of distinct CDR3 sequences, with 13% occurring only once. The specimen was blood. Receptors were obtained from a woman aged 18-35 years with Graves' hyperthyroidism.

This chain uses TRBV27 with TRBJ1-2; D is undetermined. The CDR3 runs 14 residues. The V end was cut by 5 bases, the J end by 5 bases, with 15 bases between. CDR1 MNHEY and CDR2 SMNVEV come from the germline V gene (reference sequence). The CDR3 spells CASSVAYNWYGYTF. The CDR3 DNA is TGTGCCAGCAGTGTAGCGTACAATTGGTATGGCTACACCTTC.

This clonotype has at least ten counts. The chain carries TRBV28 and TRBJ1-3; D remains unclear. The V end lost 6 bases, the J end lost 4 bases, and 19 bases lay between the germline ends. Germline V CDR1 and CDR2: MDHEN, SYDVKM. The CDR3 spans 16 residues. The CDR3 reads CASRSGSHPSGNTIYF. The CDR3 region has the DNA TGTGCCAGCAGGAGCGGGAGCCACCCATCCGGAAACACCATATATTTT.

This clonotype was recorded at least ten times. V gene TRBV5-1 combines with J gene TRBJ2-3; 8 bases match TRBD1. V was clipped by 4 bases and J by 0 bases; unmatched bases: 16. The CDR3 covers 19 residues. Germline V gene sequence: CDR1 SGHRS, CDR2 YFSETQ. The CDR3 DNA follows: TGCGCCAGCAGCCCGGGGACAGGAACCGGGATCCTAAGCACAGATACGCAGTATTTT. Protein product: CASSPGTGTGILSTDTQYF.

This clonotype was seen repeatedly, ten times or more. The rearrangement uses TRBV6-5 and TRBJ2-6; no clear D. Per germline, CDR1 MNHEY and CDR2 SVGAGI. This CDR3 is built from 16 residues. Trimming took off 0 bases at V and 2 bases at J, with 8 bases between the two ends. The CDR3 region is CASSYSMGAGANVLTF. CDR3 bases: TGTGCCAGCAGTTACTCGATGGGTGCTGGGGCCAACGTCCTGACTTTC.

This clonotype was seen repeatedly, ten times or more. The chain uses TRBV9 and TRBJ1-1; a weak D match, TRBD1 (6 bases). CDR3 length: 13 residues. The V end was cut by 2 bases, the J end by 5 bases, with 10 bases between. From germline, CDR1 is SGDLS and CDR2 YYNGEE. The CDR3: CASSVGGATEAFF. Written as DNA, the CDR3 is TGTGCCAGCAGCGTGGGGGGCGCGACTGAAGCTTTCTTT.

This chain joins TRBV6-4 and TRBJ1-5; 7 nucleotides match TRBD1. The CDR3 sequence is 19 residues long. Germline V CDR1 and CDR2: MRHNA, SNTAGT. The V gene end was trimmed by 3 bases and the J gene end by 0 bases; junction bases not matched to a gene: 14. CDR3 protein: CASSERWAGGTLSNQPQHF. CDR3 in DNA: TGTGCCAGCAGTGAAAGGTGGGCAGGGGGAACCCTTAGCAATCAGCCCCAGCATTTT.

The sample holds a few counts of this clonotype. V is TRBV5-4 and J is TRBJ2-3; D remains unclear. Germline V gives CDR1 SGHNT, CDR2 YYREEE (reference sequence). Trimming removed 0 bases at V and 0 bases at J, with 8 bases between. CDR3 size: 15 residues. As DNA, the CDR3 is TGTGCCAGCAGCTTGGATACAGTTAGCACAGATACGCAGTATTTT. Translated, it gives CASSLDTVSTDTQYF.

This clonotype was observed at least ten times. The chain joins TRBV27 to TRBJ2-7; 7 bases fit TRBD1. This CDR3 is 14 amino acids long. V was pared by 5 bases and J by 1 base, with 5 bases of the junction left unmatched. Looked up from germline, CDR1 is MNHEY and CDR2 is SMNVEV (reference sequence). CDR3 sequence reads: CASSAYRGSYEQYF. CDR3 nucleotides: TGTGCCAGCAGTGCTTACAGGGGATCCTACGAGCAGTACTTC.

Many counts were recorded for this clonotype. The V call is TRBV6-2 or TRBV6-3, the J call TRBJ2-3; D unresolved. In germline, CDR1 is MNHEY, CDR2 SVGEGT. The germline V and J ends were trimmed by 2 bases and 1 base, with 10 bases remaining between them. This CDR3 is built from 15 residues. CDR3: CASSYPGIGTDTQYF. CDR3 nucleotide sequence: TGTGCCAGCAGTTACCCCGGAATCGGCACAGATACGCAGTATTTT.